This record covers a single TCR beta chain. What this receptor recognizes is not known. The record has no base qualities; no much larger clone is one base away. This CDR3 is also generated by other DNA sequences in the sample. This sample stems from a study of control samples from healthy donors and cancer patients (dated by TCRdb to 2019 to 2021). The method was the immunoSEQ multiplex PCR assay. TCRdb's version of the immuneACCESS table is confined to in-frame rearrangements and falls short of the full clone set. An unresolved V gene accounts for under half of the shortfall where checked; the remainder is of unknown origin. Here the sample has 130,000 or so clones; 91% occur a single time. The ten largest clonotypes hold more than 6.5% of the sample. Measured from the cysteine to the phenylalanine, the CDR3 is 14 residues long. Of the read, only the CDR3 DNA is kept; its 42 bases are in frame from base 1. V is shortened by 0 bases, J by 6 bases, and the region joining them spans 13 bases. The germline V gene yields SGHRS for CDR1 and YFSETQ for CDR2.

This sequence uses TRBV5-1 and TRBJ2-7; the D match is possibly TRBD1 or TRBD2, with 7 bases aligned in each. The receptor comes from a man between 18 and 35 years old in good health. Sequenced: blood. In nucleotide form, the sequence is TGCGCCAGCAGCTTGGGCCAGGGGGGGCGCGAGCAGTACTTC. Its translation is CASSLGQGGREQYF.